This T cell receptor beta chain was identified in a study of lymphopenia after photon versus proton radiotherapy. Details on this clone: The antigen remains unidentified.

Study-wide points: A bigger post-nadir fall in TCR diversity correlated inversely with survival time in deceased patients. Proton therapy kept repertoires fairly stable, unlike photons, which gained effector/memory cells. After lymphocyte nadir, photon-treated repertoires showed oligoclonal expansion, especially CD8+ Temra.

Sequencing used immunoSEQ multiplex PCR; TCRdb keeps in-frame clones, though not all of them. The repertoire includes about 7,500 clones, 75% to 90% of them detected once, and 2.5% to 3.5% sits in the top ten. V shed 3 bases, J shed 4 bases, and the junction held 7 bases outside the gene matches. The CDR3 extends over 16 amino acids. CDR1 is LGHNA, CDR2 YNFKEQ, per germline. This TCR came from a woman between 65 and 79 years old with pancreatic cancer. The specimen comprised peripheral blood, sampled from a patient treated with photon-based radiotherapy. The chain employs TRBV4-2 and TRBJ2-3, with 10 positions matching TRBD2. The CDR3 is CASSQEAGGPPDTQYF. The CDR3 region has the DNA TGTGCCAGCAGCCAGGAAGCGGGAGGGCCGCCAGATACGCAGTATTTT.